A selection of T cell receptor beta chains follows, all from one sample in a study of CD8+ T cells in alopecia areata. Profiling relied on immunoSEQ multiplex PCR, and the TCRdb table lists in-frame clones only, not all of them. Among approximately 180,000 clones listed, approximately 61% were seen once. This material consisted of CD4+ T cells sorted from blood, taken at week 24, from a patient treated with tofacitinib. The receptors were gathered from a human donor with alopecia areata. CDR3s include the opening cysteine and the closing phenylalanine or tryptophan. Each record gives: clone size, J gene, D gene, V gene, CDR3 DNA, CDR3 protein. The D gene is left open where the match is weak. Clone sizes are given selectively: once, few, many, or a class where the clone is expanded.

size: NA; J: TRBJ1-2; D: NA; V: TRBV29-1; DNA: TGCAGCGTTGACCCCTCTCCGGGGGGCTACACCTTC; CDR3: CSVDPSPGGYTF
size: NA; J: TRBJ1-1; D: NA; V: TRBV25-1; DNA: TGTGCCAGCAGTGATCTGAACACTGAAGCTTTCTTT; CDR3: CASSDLNTEAFF
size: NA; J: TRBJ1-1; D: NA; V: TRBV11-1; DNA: TGTGCCAGCAGTGGGGGACGGACGGTAACTGAAGCTTTCTTT; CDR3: CASSGGRTVTEAFF
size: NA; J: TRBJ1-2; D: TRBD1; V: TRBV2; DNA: TGTGCCAGCAGTGTGTATACAGGGGGAGGAGGCTACACCTTC; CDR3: CASSVYTGGGGYTF
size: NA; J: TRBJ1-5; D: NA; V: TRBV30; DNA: TGTGCCTGGAGTGGGCAGAGGCAGCCCCAGCATTTT; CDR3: CAWSGQRQPQHF
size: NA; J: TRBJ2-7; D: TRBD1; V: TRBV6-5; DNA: TGTGCCAGTCGATACCGGGACAGGGGAATAGGGGAGCAGTACTTC; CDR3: CASRYRDRGIGEQYF
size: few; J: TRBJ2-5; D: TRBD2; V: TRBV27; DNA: TGTGCCAGCAGACGACTAGCGGGAGAGACCCAGTACTTC; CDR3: CASRRLAGETQYF
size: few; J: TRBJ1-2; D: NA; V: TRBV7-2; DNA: TGTGCCAGCAGCTTATATCAGGCAGGAAGAGGCTACACCTTC; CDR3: CASSLYQAGRGYTF
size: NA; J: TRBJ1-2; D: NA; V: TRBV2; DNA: TGTGCCAGCAGCCCCTTCCGGGGGAACTATGGCTACACCTTC; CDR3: CASSPFRGNYGYTF
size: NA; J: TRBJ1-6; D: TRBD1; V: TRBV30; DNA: TGTGCCTGGGGACAGGGAACTAATAATTCACCCCTCCACTTT; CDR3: CAWGQGTNNSPLHF
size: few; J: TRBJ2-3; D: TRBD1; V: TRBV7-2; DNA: TGTGCCAGCAGCCGGGACAGGGGGCAGGCAGATACGCAGTATTTT; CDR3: CASSRDRGQADTQYF
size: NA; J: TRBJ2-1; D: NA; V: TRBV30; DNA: TGTGCCTGGAGTGTACTCCGGGCCGATGAGCAGTTCTTC; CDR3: CAWSVLRADEQFF
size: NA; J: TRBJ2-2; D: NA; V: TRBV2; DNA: TGTGCCAGCAGTGTAGTGGGCGGCGGGGAGCTGTTTTTT; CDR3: CASSVVGGGELFF
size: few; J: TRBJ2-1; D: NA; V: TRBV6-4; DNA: TGTGCCAGCAGTCCACCGGGCCTTCCGGGGTACAATGAGCAGTTCTTC; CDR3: CASSPPGLPGYNEQFF
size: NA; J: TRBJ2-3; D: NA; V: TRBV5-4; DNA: TGTGCCAGCAGCGGACCAGGGACAGATACGCAGTATTTT; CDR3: CASSGPGTDTQYF
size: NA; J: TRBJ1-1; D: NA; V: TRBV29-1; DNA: TGCAGCGCACCGACAGTGAACACTGAAGCTTTCTTT; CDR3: CSAPTVNTEAFF
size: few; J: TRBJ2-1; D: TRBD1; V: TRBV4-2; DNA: TGTGCCAGCAGCCAAGTAGCGACAGGGGGCTGGAATGAGCAGTTCTTC; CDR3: CASSQVATGGWNEQFF
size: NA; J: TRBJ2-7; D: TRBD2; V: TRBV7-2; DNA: TGTGCCAGCAGCTGGGGACTAGCGGCCTCCTACGAGCAGTACTTC; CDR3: CASSWGLAASYEQYF
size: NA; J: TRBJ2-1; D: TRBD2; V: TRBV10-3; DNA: TGTGCCATCAGTGATTCGATTGGGACTAGCGGGGGGAAATACAATGAGCAGTTCTTC; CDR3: CAISDSIGTSGGKYNEQFF
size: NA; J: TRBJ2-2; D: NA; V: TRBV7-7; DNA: TGTGCCAGCAGCCCCCGCTTTAACACCGGGGAGCTGTTTTTT; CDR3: CASSPRFNTGELFF
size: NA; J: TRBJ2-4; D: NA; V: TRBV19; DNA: TGTGCCAGTAGTCCCAGTGAAAACATTCAGTACTTC; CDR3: CASSPSENIQYF
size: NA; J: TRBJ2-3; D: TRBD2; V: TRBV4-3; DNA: TGCGCCAGCAGCCAACTAGCGGGGGGGCATGGCACGCAGTATTTT; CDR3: CASSQLAGGHGTQYF
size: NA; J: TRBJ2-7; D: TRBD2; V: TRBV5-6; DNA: TGTGCCAGCAGCTTGGCGGGGGGGCTCTCCTACGAGCAGTACTTC; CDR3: CASSLAGGLSYEQYF
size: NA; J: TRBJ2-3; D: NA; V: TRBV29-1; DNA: TGCAGCGTTGTAGGACAGATTAGCACAGATACGCAGTATTTT; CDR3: CSVVGQISTDTQYF
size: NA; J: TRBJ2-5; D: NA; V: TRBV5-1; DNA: TGCGCCAGCAGCTTGGACCCGGTGGAAGAGACCCAGTACTTC; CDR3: CASSLDPVEETQYF